This T cell receptor beta chain was recovered during a study of post-analysis software for immune sequencing data. Study conclusions and caveats: Among roughly 5 TRBV segments more frequent in patients than controls were TRBV5-6, TRBV5-1 and TRBV20-1. People with multiple sclerosis had a significantly lower normalized Chao1 diversity than controls did.

In its sample, this clonotype was seen a few times. The antigen remains undetermined. The V gene's germline CDR1 is MDHEN and CDR2 SYDVKM. This CDR3 has 17 residues. With V trimmed by 3 bases and J by 6 bases, 11 bases remained unmatched. cDNA libraries of TCR beta carried unique molecular identifiers. A single record per CDR3 protein comes from TCRdb applying MiXCR to the PCR reads. The sample holds hundreds of thousands of distinct CDR3 sequences, 30% seen once. This sequence was found in a girl between 5 and 17 years old with multiple sclerosis. The gene calls are TRBV28 and TRBJ1-4, with TRBD1 matching over 9 bases. Sequencing input: blood. The CDR3 DNA follows: TGTGCCAGCAGTTTGCAGCCCCCGGGACAGGGCCATGAAAAACTGTTTTTT. Amino acid sequence: CASSLQPPGQGHEKLFF.